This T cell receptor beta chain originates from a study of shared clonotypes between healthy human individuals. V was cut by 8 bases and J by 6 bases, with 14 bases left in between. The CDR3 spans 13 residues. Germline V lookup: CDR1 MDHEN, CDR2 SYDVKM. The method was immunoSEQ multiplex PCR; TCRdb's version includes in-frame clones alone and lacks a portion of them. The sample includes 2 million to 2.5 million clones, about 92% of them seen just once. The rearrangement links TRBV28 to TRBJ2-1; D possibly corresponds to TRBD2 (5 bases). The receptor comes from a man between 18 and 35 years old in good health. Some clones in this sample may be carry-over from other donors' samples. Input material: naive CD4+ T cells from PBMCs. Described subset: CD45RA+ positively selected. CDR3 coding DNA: TGTGCCAGCTCCCCTCGGACTTTCAATGAGCAGTTCTTC. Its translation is CASSPRTFNEQFF. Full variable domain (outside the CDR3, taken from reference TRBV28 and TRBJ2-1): DVKVTQSSRYLVKRTGEKVFLECVQDMDHENMFWYRQDPGLGLRLIYFSYDVKMKEKGDIPEGYSVSREKKERFSLILESASTNQTSMYLCASSPRTFNEQFFGPGTRLTVL.